Listed here is a single T cell receptor beta chain. Assay used: immunoSEQ multiplex PCR; TCRdb lists only in-frame clones, some missing. The table lists more than 12,000 clones, about 72% of them singletons, with about a sixth in the top ten. This sample was taken from a study of control samples from healthy donors and cancer patients. Germline values: CDR1 SGHTA, CDR2 FQGNSA. Trimming took 2 bases from V and 7 from J, leaving 15 bases between them. CDR3 length equals 14 residues. The receptor was derived from a female donor with lung cancer. Sequencing was carried out using formalin-fixed, paraffin-embedded tissue. This chain joins TRBV7-2 and TRBJ2-7; tentative D call: TRBD2 (5 bases). This CDR3 reads CASSLPSSTGEQYF. Here the CDR3 DNA reads TGTGCCAGCAGCTTACCGTCCTCCACGGGGGAGCAGTACTTC.